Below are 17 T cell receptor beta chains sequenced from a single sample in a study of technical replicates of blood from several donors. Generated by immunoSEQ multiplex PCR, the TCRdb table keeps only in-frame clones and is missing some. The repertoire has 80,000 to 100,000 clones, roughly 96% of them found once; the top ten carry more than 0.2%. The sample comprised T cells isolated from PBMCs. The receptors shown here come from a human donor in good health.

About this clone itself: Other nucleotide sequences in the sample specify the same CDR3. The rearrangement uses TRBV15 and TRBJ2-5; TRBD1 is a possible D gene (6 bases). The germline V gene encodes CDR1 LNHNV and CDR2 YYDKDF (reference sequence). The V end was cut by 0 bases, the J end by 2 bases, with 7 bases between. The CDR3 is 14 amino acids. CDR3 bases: TGTGCCACCAGCAGAGACAGGGGACAAGAGACCCAGTACTTC. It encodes CATSRDRGQETQYF.

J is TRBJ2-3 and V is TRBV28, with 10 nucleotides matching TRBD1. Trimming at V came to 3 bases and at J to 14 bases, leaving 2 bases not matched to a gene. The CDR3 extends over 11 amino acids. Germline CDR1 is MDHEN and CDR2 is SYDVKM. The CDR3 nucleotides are TGTGCCAGCAGTTTTGGGGACAGGGGGTATTTT. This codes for CASSFGDRGYF.

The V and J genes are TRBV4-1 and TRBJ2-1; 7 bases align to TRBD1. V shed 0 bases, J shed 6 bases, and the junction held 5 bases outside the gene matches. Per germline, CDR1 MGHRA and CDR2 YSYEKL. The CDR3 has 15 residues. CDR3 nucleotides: TGCGCCAGCAGCCAAGATCAGGCAGGGGGCAATGAGCAGTTCTTC. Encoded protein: CASSQDQAGGNEQFF.

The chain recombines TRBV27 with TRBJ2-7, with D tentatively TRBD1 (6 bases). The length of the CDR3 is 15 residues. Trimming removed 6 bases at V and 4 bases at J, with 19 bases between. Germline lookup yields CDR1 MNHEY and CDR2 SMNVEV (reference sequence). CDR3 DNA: TGTGCCAGCAGCCCCTCCGGGACATCATTTTACGAGCAGTACTTC. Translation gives CASSPSGTSFYEQYF.

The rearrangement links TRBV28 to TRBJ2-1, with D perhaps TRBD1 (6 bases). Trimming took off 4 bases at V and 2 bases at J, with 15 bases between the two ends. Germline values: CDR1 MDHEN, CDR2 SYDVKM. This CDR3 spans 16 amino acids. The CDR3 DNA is TGTGCCAGCAGTTCCATCGACAGGCTTACCTACAATGAGCAGTTCTTC. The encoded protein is CASSSIDRLTYNEQFF.

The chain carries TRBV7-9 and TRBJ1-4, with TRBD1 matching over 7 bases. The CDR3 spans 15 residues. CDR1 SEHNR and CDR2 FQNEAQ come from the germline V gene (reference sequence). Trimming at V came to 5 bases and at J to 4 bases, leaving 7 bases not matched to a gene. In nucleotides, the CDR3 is TGTGCCAGCAGCCCGCCGGGACAGATTAATGAAAAACTGTTTTTT. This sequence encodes CASSPPGQINEKLFF.

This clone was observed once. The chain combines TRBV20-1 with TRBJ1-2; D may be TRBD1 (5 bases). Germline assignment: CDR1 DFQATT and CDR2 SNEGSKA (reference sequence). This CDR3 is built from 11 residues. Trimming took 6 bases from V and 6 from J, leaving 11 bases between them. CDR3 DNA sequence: TGCAGTGCCCCTTGGGGGGATGGCTACACCTTC. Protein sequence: CSAPWGDGYTF.

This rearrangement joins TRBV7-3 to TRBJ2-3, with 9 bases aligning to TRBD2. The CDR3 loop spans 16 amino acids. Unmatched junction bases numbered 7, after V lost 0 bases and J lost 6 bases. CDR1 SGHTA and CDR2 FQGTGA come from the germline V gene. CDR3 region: CASSLTPSGVGDTQYF. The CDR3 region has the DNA TGTGCCAGCAGCTTAACGCCTAGCGGGGTTGGGGATACGCAGTATTTT. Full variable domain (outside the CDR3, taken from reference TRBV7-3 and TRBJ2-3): GAGVSQTPSNKVTEKGKYVELRCDPISGHTALYWYRQSLGQGPEFLIYFQGTGAADDSGLPNDRFFAVRPEGSVSTLKIQRTERGDSAVYLCASSLTPSGVGDTQYFGPGTRLTVL.

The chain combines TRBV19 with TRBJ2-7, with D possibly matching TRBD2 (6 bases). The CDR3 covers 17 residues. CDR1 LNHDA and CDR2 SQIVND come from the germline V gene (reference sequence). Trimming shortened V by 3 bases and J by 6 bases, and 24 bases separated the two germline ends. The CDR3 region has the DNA TGTGCCAGTAGTATCAGATTTGGAGGGGCGCGGATAAGCGAGCAGTACTTC. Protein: CASSIRFGGARISEQYF.

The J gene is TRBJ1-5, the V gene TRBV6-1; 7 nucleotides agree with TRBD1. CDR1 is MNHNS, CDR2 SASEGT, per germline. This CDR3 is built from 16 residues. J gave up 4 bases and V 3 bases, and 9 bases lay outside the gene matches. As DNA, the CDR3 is TGTGCCAGCAGTGATCTAAATGAGGACAGGAATCAGCCCCAGCATTTT. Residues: CASSDLNEDRNQPQHF.

The CDR3 here is CASSTSGSSGELFF. The CDR3 DNA is TGTGCCAGCAGTACTAGCGGGAGCTCCGGGGAGCTGTTTTTT. The chain carries TRBV28 and TRBJ2-2; 11 positions match TRBD2. CDR3 length equals 14 residues. Germline V gene sequence: CDR1 MDHEN, CDR2 SYDVKM. The ends lost 5 bases at V and 6 bases at J; junction bases unmatched: 2.

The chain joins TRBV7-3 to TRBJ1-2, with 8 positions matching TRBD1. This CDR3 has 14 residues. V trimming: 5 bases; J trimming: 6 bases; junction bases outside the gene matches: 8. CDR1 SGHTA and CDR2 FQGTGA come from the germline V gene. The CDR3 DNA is TGTGCCAGCAGCCTCAGGGGGCGAAACGATGGCTACACCTTC. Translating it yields CASSLRGRNDGYTF.

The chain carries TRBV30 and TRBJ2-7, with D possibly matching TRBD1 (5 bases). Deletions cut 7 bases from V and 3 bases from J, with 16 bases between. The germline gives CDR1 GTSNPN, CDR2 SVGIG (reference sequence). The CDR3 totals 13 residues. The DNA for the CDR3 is TGTGCCTTTAGGACACGCACGAACTACGAGCAGTACTTC. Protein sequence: CAFRTRTNYEQYF.

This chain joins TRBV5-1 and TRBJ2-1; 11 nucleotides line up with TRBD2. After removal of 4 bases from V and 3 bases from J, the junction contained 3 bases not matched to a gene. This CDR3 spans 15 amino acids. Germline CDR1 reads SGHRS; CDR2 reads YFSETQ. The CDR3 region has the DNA TGCGCCAGCAGCATGGGACTAGCGGTCTACAATGAGCAGTTCTTC. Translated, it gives CASSMGLAVYNEQFF.

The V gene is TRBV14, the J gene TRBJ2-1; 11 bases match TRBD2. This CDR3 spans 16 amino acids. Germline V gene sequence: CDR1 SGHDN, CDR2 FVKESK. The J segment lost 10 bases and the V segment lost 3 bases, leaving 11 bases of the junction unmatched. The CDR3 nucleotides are TGTGCCAGCAGCCACCCTGGACTAGCGGGCCAGGGGGAGCAGTTCTTC. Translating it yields CASSHPGLAGQGEQFF.

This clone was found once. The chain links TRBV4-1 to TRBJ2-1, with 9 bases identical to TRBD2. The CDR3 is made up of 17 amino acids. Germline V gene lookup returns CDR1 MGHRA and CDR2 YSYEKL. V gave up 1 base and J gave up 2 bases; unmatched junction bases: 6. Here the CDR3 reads CASSQVLAGGPYNEQFF. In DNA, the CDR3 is TGCGCCAGCAGCCAAGTTTTGGCGGGAGGGCCCTACAATGAGCAGTTCTTC.

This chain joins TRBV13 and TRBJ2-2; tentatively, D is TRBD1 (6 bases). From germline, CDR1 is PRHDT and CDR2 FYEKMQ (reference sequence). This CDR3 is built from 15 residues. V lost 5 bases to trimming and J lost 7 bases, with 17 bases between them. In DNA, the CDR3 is TGTGCCAGCAGCCTACCCCCAGGGGAATTCGGGGAGCTGTTTTTT. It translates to CASSLPPGEFGELFF.